The entry below describes one T cell receptor beta chain. Its antigen is currently unknown. This sample was included in a study of shared clonotypes between healthy human individuals. The study's findings and limits: Expectations were that clonotype sharing among donors would be affected by sequencing depth.

V gave up 6 bases and J gave up 5 bases, with 19 bases separating them. CDR3 length: 16 residues. The germline V gene has CDR1 SNHLY and CDR2 FYNNEI. Sequencing used immunoSEQ multiplex PCR; TCRdb keeps in-frame clones, though not all of them. The data contain some 680,000 clones, roughly 73% of them singletons. The split of CD4+ cells yielded CD45RA+ naive and CD45RA-negative memory subsets. The sequenced sample was memory CD4+ T cells sorted from blood. The sample's subset: CD45RA-negative fraction. This sequence originates from a woman aged 30 to 39 in good health. The J gene is TRBJ1-4, the V gene TRBV2; D is unresolved. CDR3 residues: CASSSLGRTENEKLFF. In nucleotides, the CDR3 is TGTGCCAGCAGCTCCTTAGGCCGGACGGAAAATGAAAAACTGTTTTTT. Full variable domain (rest looked up from reference TRBV2 and TRBJ1-4): EPEVTQTPSHQVTQMGQEVILRCVPISNHLYFYWYRQILGQKVEFLVSFYNNEISEKSEIFDDQFSVERPDGSNFTLKIRSTKLEDSAMYFCASSSLGRTENEKLFFGSGTQLSVL.